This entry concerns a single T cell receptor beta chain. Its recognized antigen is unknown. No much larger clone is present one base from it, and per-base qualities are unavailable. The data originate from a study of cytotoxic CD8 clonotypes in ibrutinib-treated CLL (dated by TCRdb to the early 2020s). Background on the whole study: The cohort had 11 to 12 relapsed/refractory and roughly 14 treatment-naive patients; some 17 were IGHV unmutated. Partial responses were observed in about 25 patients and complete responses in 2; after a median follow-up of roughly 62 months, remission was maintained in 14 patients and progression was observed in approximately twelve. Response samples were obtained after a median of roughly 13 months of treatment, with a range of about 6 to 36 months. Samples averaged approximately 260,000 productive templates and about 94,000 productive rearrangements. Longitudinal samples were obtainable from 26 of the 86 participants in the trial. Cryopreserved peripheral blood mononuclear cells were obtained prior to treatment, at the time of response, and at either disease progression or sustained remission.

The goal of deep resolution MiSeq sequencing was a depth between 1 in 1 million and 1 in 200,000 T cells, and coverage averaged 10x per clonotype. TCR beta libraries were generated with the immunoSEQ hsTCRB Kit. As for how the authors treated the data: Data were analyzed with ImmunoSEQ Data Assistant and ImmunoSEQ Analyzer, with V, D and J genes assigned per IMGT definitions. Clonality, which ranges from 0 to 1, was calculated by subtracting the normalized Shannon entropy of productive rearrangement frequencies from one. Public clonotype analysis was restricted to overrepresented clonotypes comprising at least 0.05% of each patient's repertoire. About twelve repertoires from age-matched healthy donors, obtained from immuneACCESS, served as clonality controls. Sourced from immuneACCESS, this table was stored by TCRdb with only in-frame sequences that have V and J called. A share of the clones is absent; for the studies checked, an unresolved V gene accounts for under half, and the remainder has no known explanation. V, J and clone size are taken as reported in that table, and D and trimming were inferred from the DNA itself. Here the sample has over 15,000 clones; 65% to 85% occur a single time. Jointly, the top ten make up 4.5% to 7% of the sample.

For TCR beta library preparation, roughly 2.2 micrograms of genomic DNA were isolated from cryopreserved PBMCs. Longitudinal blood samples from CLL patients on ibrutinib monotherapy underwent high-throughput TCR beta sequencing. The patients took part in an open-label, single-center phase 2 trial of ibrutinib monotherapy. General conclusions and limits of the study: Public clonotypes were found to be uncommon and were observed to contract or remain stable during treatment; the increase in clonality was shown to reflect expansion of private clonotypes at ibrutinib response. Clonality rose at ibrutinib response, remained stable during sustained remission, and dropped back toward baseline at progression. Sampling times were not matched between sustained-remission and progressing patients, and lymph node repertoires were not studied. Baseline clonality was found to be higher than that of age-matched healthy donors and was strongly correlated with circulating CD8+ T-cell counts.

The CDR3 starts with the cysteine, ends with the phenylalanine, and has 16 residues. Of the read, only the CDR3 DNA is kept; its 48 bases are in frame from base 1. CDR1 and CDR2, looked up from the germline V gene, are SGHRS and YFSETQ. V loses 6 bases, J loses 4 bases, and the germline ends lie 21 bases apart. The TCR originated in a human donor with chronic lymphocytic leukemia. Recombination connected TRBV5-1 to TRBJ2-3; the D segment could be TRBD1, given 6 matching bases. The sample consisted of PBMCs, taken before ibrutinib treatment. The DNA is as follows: TGCGCCAGCACCTCCTCAGGGGATTCAGGCGCAGATACGCAGTATTTT. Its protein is CASTSSGDSGADTQYF.